This paragraph reports one T cell receptor (beta chain). This CDR3 has 13 residues. Trimming removed 10 bases from V and 5 bases from J, with 17 bases in between. CDR1 is LNHDA, CDR2 SQIVND, per germline (reference sequence). This sample was taken from a study of blood T cell repertoires in COVID-19. As originally analysed: Reference gene primer amplification gave estimated nucleated cell counts. The assay was immunoSEQ multiplex PCR, and TCRdb's table has in-frame clones only and misses some. From that table come the V and J calls and clone size; the DNA was used to work out D and trimming. This sample has about 480,000 clones, with roughly 90% found just once.

Sequenced input: PBMCs or T cells enriched from blood (not recorded which). This receptor was taken from a woman aged 40 to 50 who had recovered from COVID-19. This rearrangement joins TRBV19 to TRBJ2-5, with D possibly being TRBD2 (6 bases). CDR3 DNA sequence: TGTGCCACCGAGATCGGGGGTGGGGAGACCCAGTACTTC. Encoded protein: CATEIGGGETQYF.